Given below is one T cell receptor (beta chain) in context. As originally analysed: Amplification from reference gene primers served as the basis for estimated nucleated cell counts. Libraries were prepared by immunoSEQ multiplex PCR; TCRdb keeps only in-frame clonotypes and omits some of them. That table is the source of V, J and clone size, and D and trimming were worked out from the DNA. The sample carries 58,000 or so clones, 74% recorded once. This entry is derived from a study of blood T cell repertoires in COVID-19. Across the study: Collection of acute and convalescent COVID-19 samples took place in the United States, Italy and Spain. PBMCs, B-cell-depleted T cells, or T cells provided the cDNA or gDNA that made up the material.

Germline V gives CDR1 KGHDR, CDR2 SFDVKD. V lost 6 bases, J lost 4 bases, and 13 bases lay in between. The CDR3 length is 14 residues. Sequencing input: peripheral blood. This sequence originates from an elderly woman with acute or convalescent COVID-19. The J gene is TRBJ2-3, the V gene TRBV24-1; D unresolved. The CDR3 is CATSISGGPDTQYF. In DNA form, the CDR3 reads TGTGCCACCAGTATTTCCGGTGGTCCAGATACGCAGTATTTT.